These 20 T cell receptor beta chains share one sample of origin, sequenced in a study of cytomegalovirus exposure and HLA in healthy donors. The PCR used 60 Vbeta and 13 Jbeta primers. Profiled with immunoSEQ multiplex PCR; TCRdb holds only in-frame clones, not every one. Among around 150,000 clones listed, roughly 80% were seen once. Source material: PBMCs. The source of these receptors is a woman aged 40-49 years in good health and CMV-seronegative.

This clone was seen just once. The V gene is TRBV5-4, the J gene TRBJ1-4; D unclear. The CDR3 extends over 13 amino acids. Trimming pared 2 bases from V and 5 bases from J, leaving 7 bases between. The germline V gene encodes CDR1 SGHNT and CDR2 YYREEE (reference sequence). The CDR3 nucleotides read TGTGCCAGCAGCTTACCGGGAAATGAAAAACTGTTTTTT. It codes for CASSLPGNEKLFF. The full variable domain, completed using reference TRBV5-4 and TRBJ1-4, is ETGVTQSPTHLIKTRGQQVTLRCSSQSGHNTVSWYQQALGQGPQFIFQYYREEENGRGNFPPRFSGLQFPNYSSELNVNALELDDSALYLCASSLPGNEKLFFGSGTQLSVL.

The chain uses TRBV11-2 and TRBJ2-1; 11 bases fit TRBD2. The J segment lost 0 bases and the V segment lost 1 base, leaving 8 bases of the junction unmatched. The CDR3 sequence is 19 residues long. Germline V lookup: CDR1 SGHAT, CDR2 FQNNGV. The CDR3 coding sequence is TGTGCCAGCAGCTTAGTAGCTAGCGGGGGGCCGTCCTCCTACAATGAGCAGTTCTTC. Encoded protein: CASSLVASGGPSSYNEQFF.

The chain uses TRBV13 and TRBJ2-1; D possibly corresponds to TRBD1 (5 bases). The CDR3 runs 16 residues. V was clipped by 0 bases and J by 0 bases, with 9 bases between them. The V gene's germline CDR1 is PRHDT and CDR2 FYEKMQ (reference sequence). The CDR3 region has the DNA TGTGCCAGCAGCTTAGGACAGGACATCTCCTACAATGAGCAGTTCTTC. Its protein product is CASSLGQDISYNEQFF.

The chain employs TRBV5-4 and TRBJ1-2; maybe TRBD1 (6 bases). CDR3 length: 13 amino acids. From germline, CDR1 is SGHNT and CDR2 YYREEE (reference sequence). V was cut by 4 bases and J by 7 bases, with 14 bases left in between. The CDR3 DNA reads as TGTGCCAGCAGCATCAGGGGTGGGGGTGGCTACACCTTC. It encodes CASSIRGGGGYTF.

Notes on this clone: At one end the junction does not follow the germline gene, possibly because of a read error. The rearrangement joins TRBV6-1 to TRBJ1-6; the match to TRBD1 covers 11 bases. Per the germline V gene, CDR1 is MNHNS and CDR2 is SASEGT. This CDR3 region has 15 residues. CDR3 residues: CTSSGTGGRNSPLHF. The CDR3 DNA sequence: TGTACCAGCAGTGGGACAGGGGGTAGGAATTCACCCCTCCACTTT.

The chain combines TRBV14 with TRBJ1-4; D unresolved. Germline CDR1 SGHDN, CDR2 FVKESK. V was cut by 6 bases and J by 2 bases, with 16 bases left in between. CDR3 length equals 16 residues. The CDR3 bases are TGTGCCAGCAGTCCAAGAATAGCATCGACTAATGAAAAACTGTTTTTT. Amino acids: CASSPRIASTNEKLFF.

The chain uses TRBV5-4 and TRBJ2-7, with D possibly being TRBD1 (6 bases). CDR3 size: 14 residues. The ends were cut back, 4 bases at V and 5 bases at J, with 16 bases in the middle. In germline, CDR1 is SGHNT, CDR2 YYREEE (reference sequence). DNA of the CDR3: TGTGCCAGCAGCCCTTCCAACAGGGTCAACGAGCAGTACTTC. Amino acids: CASSPSNRVNEQYF.

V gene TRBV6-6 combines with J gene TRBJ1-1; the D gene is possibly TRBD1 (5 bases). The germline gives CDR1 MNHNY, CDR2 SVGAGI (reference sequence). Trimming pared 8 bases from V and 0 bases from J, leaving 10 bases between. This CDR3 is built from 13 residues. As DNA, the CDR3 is TGTGCCAGCCAGGGTTGGCTGAACACTGAAGCTTTCTTT. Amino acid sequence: CASQGWLNTEAFF.

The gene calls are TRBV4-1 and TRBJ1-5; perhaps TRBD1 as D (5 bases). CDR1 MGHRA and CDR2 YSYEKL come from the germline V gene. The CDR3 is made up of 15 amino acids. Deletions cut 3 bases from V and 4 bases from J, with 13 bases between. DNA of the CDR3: TGCGCCAGCAGCCATAGACAGAGTACAAATCAGCCCCAGCATTTT. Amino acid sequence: CASSHRQSTNQPQHF.

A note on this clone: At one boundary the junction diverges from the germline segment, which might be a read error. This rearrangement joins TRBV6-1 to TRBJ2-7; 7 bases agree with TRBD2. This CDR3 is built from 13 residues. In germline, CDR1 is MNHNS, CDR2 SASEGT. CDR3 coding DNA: TGTGCAAGCACTCGGGGGGAATCCTACGAGCAGTACTTC. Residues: CASTRGESYEQYF.

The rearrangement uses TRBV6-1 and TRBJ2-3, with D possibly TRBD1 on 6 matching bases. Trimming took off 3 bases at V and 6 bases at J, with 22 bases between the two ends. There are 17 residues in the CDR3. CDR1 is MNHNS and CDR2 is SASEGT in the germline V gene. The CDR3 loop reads CASSDWTGTPSRDTQYF. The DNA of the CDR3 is TGTGCCAGCAGTGACTGGACCGGGACACCCTCTCGGGATACGCAGTATTTT.

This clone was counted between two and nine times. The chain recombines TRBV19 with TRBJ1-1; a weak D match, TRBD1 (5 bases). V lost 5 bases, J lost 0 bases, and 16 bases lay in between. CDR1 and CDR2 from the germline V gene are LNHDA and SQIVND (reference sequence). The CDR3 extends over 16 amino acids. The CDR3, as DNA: TGTGCCAGTAGTGATGCGGGCGGGGCCCTGAACACTGAAGCTTTCTTT. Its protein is CASSDAGGALNTEAFF.

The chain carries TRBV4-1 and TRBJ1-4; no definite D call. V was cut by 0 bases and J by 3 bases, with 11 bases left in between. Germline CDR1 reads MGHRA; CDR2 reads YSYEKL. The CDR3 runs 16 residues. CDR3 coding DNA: TGCGCCAGCAGCCAAGAGGTTGCGGGGTCTAATGAAAAACTGTTTTTT. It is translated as CASSQEVAGSNEKLFF.

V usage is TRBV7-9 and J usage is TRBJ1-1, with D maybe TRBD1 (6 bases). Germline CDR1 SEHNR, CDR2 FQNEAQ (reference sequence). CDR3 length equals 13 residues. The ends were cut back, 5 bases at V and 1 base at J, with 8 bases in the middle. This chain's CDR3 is CASSKQGNTEAFF. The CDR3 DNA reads TGTGCCAGCAGCAAACAGGGGAACACTGAAGCTTTCTTT.

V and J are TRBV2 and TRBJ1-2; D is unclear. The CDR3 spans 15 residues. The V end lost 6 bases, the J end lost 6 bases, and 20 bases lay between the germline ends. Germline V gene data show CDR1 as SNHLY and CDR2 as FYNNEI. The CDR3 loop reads CASSGVTTFFDGYTF. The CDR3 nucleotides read TGTGCCAGCAGCGGGGTGACTACGTTCTTCGATGGCTACACCTTC. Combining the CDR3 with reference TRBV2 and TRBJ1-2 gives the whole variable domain EPEVTQTPSHQVTQMGQEVILRCVPISNHLYFYWYRQILGQKVEFLVSFYNNEISEKSEIFDDQFSVERPDGSNFTLKIRSTKLEDSAMYFCASSGVTTFFDGYTFGSGTRLTVV.

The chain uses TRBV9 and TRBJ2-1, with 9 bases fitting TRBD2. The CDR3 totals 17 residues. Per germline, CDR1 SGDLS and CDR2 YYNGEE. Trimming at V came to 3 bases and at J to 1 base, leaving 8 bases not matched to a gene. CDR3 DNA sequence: TGTGCCAGCAGCGCACGCTCAAGCGGGGGGTCCTACAATGAGCAGTTCTTC. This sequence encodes CASSARSSGGSYNEQFF.

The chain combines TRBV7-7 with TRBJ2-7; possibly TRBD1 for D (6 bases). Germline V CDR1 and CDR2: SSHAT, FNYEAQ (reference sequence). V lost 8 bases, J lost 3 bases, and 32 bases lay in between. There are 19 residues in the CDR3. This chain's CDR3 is CASPPQGRGGKVGFYEQYF. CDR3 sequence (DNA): TGTGCCAGCCCCCCCCAGGGCCGAGGGGGAAAGGTGGGGTTCTACGAGCAGTACTTC.

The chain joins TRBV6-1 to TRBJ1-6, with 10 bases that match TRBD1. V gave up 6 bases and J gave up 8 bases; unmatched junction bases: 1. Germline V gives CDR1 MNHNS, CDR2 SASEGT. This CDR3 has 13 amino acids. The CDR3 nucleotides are TGTGCCAGCAGGACAGGGGGCTATTCACCCCTCCACTTT. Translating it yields CASRTGGYSPLHF.

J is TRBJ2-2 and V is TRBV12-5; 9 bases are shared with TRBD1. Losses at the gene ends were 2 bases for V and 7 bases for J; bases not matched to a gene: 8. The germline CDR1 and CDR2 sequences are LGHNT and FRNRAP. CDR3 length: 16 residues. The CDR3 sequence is CASGLPGTGIVGELFF. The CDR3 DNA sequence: TGTGCTAGTGGTTTGCCCGGGACAGGGATTGTCGGGGAGCTGTTTTTT.

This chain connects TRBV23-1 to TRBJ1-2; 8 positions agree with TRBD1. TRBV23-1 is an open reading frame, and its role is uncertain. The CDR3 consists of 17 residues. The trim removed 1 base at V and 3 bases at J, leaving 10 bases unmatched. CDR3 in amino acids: CASSQLIGRGLYYGYTF. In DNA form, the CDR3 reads TGCGCCAGCAGTCAATTGATCGGCAGGGGGCTTTACTATGGCTACACCTTC.